This passage covers 5 T cell receptor beta chains from one sample sequenced in a study of blood T cell repertoires in COVID-19. Measured with immunoSEQ multiplex PCR; TCRdb has only the in-frame clones, and not every one. The repertoire holds about 180,000 clones, approximately 80% seen once, with roughly 14% in the top ten. Sequenced: PBMCs or T cells enriched from blood (not recorded which). The receptors here all came from a man aged 55 to 70 who had been exposed to COVID-19.

This clone appeared a few times. J is TRBJ2-1 and V is TRBV2, with 16 bases identical to TRBD2. The CDR3 runs 17 residues. The germline V gene has CDR1 SNHLY and CDR2 FYNNEI. After removal of 5 bases from V and 7 bases from J, the junction contained 8 bases not matched to a gene. The CDR3: CASSPGLAGGPRNEQFF. The CDR3 DNA is TGTGCCAGCAGTCCGGGACTAGCGGGAGGGCCGCGAAATGAGCAGTTCTTC.

The chain employs TRBV2 and TRBJ2-1, with D maybe TRBD1 (7 bases). The CDR3 has 15 amino acids. Between the trimmed V and J ends, which lost 3 bases and 4 bases, there was a span of 13 bases. From germline, CDR1 is SNHLY and CDR2 FYNNEI. The CDR3 loop reads CASSEGRGEYNEQFF. CDR3 sequence (DNA): TGTGCCAGCAGTGAGGGCAGGGGGGAATACAATGAGCAGTTCTTC.

The CDR3 loop reads CASSSARGRVYEQYF. The CDR3 DNA is TGTGCCAGCAGCTCCGCTAGGGGGAGGGTCTACGAGCAGTACTTC. The chain couples TRBV5-4 to TRBJ2-7; D possibly corresponds to TRBD2 (7 bases). There are 15 residues in the CDR3. The V gene's germline CDR1 is SGHNT and CDR2 YYREEE (reference sequence). V lost 3 bases and J lost 3, with 16 bases in between.

The genes are TRBV4-2 and TRBJ1-5; 10 nucleotides align to TRBD1. Losses at the gene ends were 1 base for V and 3 bases for J; bases not matched to a gene: 3. The CDR3 is 16 residues long. The germline CDR1 and CDR2 sequences are LGHNA and YNFKEQ. The CDR3 sequence is CASSQGDRGHNQPQHF. CDR3 DNA: TGTGCCAGCAGCCAAGGGGACAGGGGCCACAATCAGCCCCAGCATTTT.

The CDR3 DNA follows: TGTGCCAGCAGCTTAGCAAACGTTGGAGGATCGAACACTGAAGCTTTCTTT. Amino acid sequence: CASSLANVGGSNTEAFF. The chain recombines TRBV7-8 with TRBJ1-1; no definite D call. V was clipped by 0 bases and J by 1 base, with 15 bases between them. Germline V gene data show CDR1 as SGHVS and CDR2 as FQNEAQ. The CDR3 totals 17 residues.